This T cell receptor beta chain stems from a study of blood T cell repertoires in COVID-19. CDR1 and CDR2 (germline): SGHRS, YFSETQ. The CDR3 covers 13 residues. V was shortened by 0 bases and J by 3 bases, with 6 bases between the two germline ends. Generated by immunoSEQ multiplex PCR, the TCRdb table keeps only in-frame clones and is missing some. This sample carries about 170,000 clones, around 82% of them seen once, and the ten largest clones take approximately 18%. The sample comprised peripheral blood. The chain employs TRBV5-1 and TRBJ2-5; D not certain. The receptor comes from a woman between 70 and 85 years old who had recovered from COVID-19. The CDR3 loop reads CASSLAPEETQYF. The CDR3 nucleotides read TGCGCCAGCAGCTTGGCCCCGGAAGAGACCCAGTACTTC.